This entry lists 32 T cell receptor beta chains sequenced from one sample in a study of T-cell memory formation after mild COVID-19. TCRdb reanalysed the 5' RACE reads using MiXCR and keeps one entry per CDR3 protein. This table has roughly 100,000 distinct CDR3 sequences, about a sixth appearing once. The sequenced sample was PBMCs or a T cell subset sorted from them (not recorded which). All receptors derive from an adult woman who had mild COVID-19 (a few samples of this study predate the infection). Cell type and time point are not known.

The CDR3 protein is CASSGQAGSPETQYF. Here the CDR3 DNA reads TGTGCCAGCAGTGGACAGGCTGGCTCTCCAGAGACCCAGTACTTC. The V and J genes are TRBV6-5 and TRBJ2-5, with TRBD1 matching over 7 bases. The ends lost 5 bases at V and 4 bases at J; junction bases unmatched: 10. The CDR3 has 15 residues. Germline V CDR1 and CDR2: MNHEY, SVGAGI.

The rearrangement uses TRBV12-3 or TRBV12-4 and TRBJ2-7; TRBD2 matches at 11 bases. There are 15 residues in the CDR3. V lost 6 bases and J lost 3; bases outside the gene matches: 7. In DNA form, the CDR3 reads TGTGCCAGCAGCCCGGGACTAGCGGCATTCTACGAGCAGTACTTC. Translation gives CASSPGLAAFYEQYF.

The rearrangement uses TRBV5-6 and TRBJ2-7; no clear D. With 6 bases removed from V and 0 bases from J, the gap between germline ends came to 19 bases. Looked up from germline, CDR1 is SGHDT and CDR2 is YYEEEE. This CDR3 has 16 residues. The CDR3 here is CASNLIEMTSSYEQYF. The CDR3 coding sequence is TGTGCCAGCAACCTCATAGAGATGACAAGCTCCTACGAGCAGTACTTC.

This clonotype was observed a handful of times. The V and J genes are TRBV4-2 and TRBJ2-2; 8 nucleotides match TRBD2. V lost 5 bases, J lost 5 bases, and 10 bases stayed unmatched. Germline V lookup: CDR1 LGHNA, CDR2 YNFKEQ. The CDR3 length is 16 residues. The CDR3 protein is CASSETSGSDTGELFF. As DNA, the CDR3 is TGTGCCAGCAGCGAGACCAGCGGGAGCGATACCGGGGAGCTGTTTTTT.

The chain carries TRBV7-8 and TRBJ1-2, with unresolved D. The V end was cut by 5 bases, the J end by 2 bases, with 18 bases between. There are 16 residues in the CDR3. Looked up from germline, CDR1 is SGHVS and CDR2 is FQNEAQ. Here the CDR3 reads CASSHMIRQVNYGYTF. In DNA, the CDR3 is TGTGCCAGCAGCCACATGATACGTCAAGTGAACTATGGCTACACCTTC.

This clonotype was observed a few times. The gene calls are TRBV2 and TRBJ1-1, with D perhaps TRBD1 (5 bases). Deletions cut 2 bases from V and 3 bases from J, with 13 bases between. The CDR3 is made up of 15 amino acids. Germline CDR1 is SNHLY and CDR2 is FYNNEI. The CDR3 reads CASSEPDRGDTEAFF. CDR3 nucleotides: TGTGCCAGCAGTGAACCTGACCGGGGGGACACTGAAGCTTTCTTT.

This chain links TRBV9 with TRBJ2-3; 9 bases map to TRBD2. With 0 bases clipped from V and 3 bases from J, the junction kept 2 bases outside the gene matches. CDR1 and CDR2 (germline): SGDLS, YYNGEE. There are 15 residues in the CDR3. The CDR3 DNA follows: TGTGCCAGCAGCGTAGCCAGCGGGGGGACAGATACGCAGTATTTT. As protein: CASSVASGGTDTQYF.

The chain links TRBV5-1 to TRBJ2-7, with 7 bases identical to TRBD1. The V segment lost 3 bases and the J segment 2 bases; nucleotides outside the gene matches: 5. The CDR3 covers 14 residues. Germline loops: CDR1 SGHRS, CDR2 YFSETQ. The CDR3 nucleotides are TGCGCCAGCAGCTCGACAGGGACCCCCTACGAGCAGTACTTC. Protein: CASSSTGTPYEQYF.

There are a few counts of this clonotype. The chain joins TRBV3-1 to TRBJ2-5, with 9 nucleotides matching TRBD2. Trimming took 4 bases from V and 5 from J; bases not matched to a gene: 11. From germline, CDR1 is LGHDT and CDR2 YNNKEL (reference sequence). The CDR3 runs 16 residues. DNA of the CDR3: TGTGCCAGCAGCCCAGGAGCGGGAGGCCCTGGGGAGACCCAGTACTTC. Translated: CASSPGAGGPGETQYF.

The CDR3, as DNA: TGTGCCAGCGGACAGGTGAACACTGAAGCTTTCTTT. Translation gives CASGQVNTEAFF. This chain joins TRBV9 and TRBJ1-1; 7 bases match TRBD1. Germline V lookup: CDR1 SGDLS, CDR2 YYNGEE. Trimming removed 7 bases from V and 0 bases from J; junction bases left unmatched: 0. The CDR3 length is 12 residues.

The rearrangement uses TRBV29-1 and TRBJ2-1; 9 nucleotides align to TRBD2. The germline CDR1 and CDR2 sequences are SQVTM and ANQGSEA. Trimming took 5 bases from V and 13 from J; bases not matched to a gene: 3. This CDR3 contains 10 residues. CDR3 sequence reads: CSVRLADQFF. CDR3 nucleotides: TGCAGCGTTAGACTAGCGGACCAGTTCTTC.

This clonotype was counted ten times or more. This rearrangement joins TRBV2 to TRBJ2-1, with a tentative D call TRBD1 (5 bases). The CDR3 contains 14 residues. Trimming removed 5 bases at V and 9 bases at J, with 17 bases between. Germline values: CDR1 SNHLY, CDR2 FYNNEI. CDR3 sequence: CASSYPGSLGEQFF. The CDR3 coding sequence is TGTGCCAGCAGTTATCCAGGGTCCCTCGGTGAGCAGTTCTTC.

This clonotype was seen a handful of times. CDR3 nucleotides: TGCAGTGCTAGAGATTTGACAGGTCTAGCACAATATAGCAATCAGCCCCAGCATTTT. Residues: CSARDLTGLAQYSNQPQHF. The J gene is TRBJ1-5, the V gene TRBV20-1; weak D call: TRBD1 (6 bases). CDR1 and CDR2 from the germline V gene are DFQATT and SNEGSKA (reference sequence). The CDR3 runs to 19 residues. Trimming took off 0 bases at V and 0 bases at J, with 21 bases between the two ends.

The V call is TRBV12-3 or TRBV12-4, the J call TRBJ2-7; D is possibly TRBD2 (6 bases). With 3 bases removed from V and 2 bases from J, the gap between germline ends came to 17 bases. The CDR3 sequence is 16 residues long. Written as DNA, the CDR3 is TGTGCCAGCAGTTTCTCTACGGGGGAGAACCCCTACGAGCAGTACTTC. Translation: CASSFSTGENPYEQYF.

This clonotype was seen a few times. The chain links TRBV2 to TRBJ2-3; D is undetermined. Germline V CDR1 and CDR2: SNHLY, FYNNEI. V shed 4 bases and J shed 2 bases, with 13 bases lying between them. There are 15 residues in the CDR3. CDR3 sequence: CASSGSPWDTDTQYF. The CDR3 DNA reads as TGTGCCAGCAGTGGATCCCCTTGGGACACAGATACGCAGTATTTT.

This chain joins TRBV15 and TRBJ1-2, with TRBD1 matching 8 bases. The CDR3 is 16 residues long. V dropped 0 bases and J dropped 6; count of bases not matched to a gene: 9. Germline CDR1 LNHNV, CDR2 YYDKDF (reference sequence). In nucleotides, the CDR3 is TGTGCCACCAGCAGAGAGCCAGACCAGGGGGCTCATGGCTACACCTTC. This translates into CATSREPDQGAHGYTF.

The chain recombines TRBV25-1 with TRBJ1-1, with D perhaps TRBD1 (5 bases). V shed 10 bases and J shed 8 bases, with 14 bases lying between them. This CDR3 contains 11 residues. CDR1 is MGHDK, CDR2 SYGVNS, per germline. CDR3 bases: TGTGCCACCCAGGGAGGACCCGAAGCTTTCTTT. Its protein is CATQGGPEAFF. Complete variable domain (other parts from reference TRBV25-1 and TRBJ1-1): EADIYQTPRYLVIGTGKKITLECSQTMGHDKMYWYQQDPGMELHLIHYSYGVNSTEKGDLSSESTVSRIRTEHFPLTLESARPSHTSQYLCATQGGPEAFFGQGTRLTVV.

This clonotype was seen a few times. The chain combines TRBV29-1 with TRBJ2-6; D is possibly TRBD1 or TRBD2 (5 bases each). Trimming removed 2 bases from V and 4 bases from J, with 9 bases in between. The CDR3 is 14 amino acids. The germline V gene encodes CDR1 SQVTM and CDR2 ANQGSEA. The CDR3 sequence: CSVESGAGANVLTF. The CDR3 nucleotides are TGCAGCGTTGAATCCGGGGCCGGGGCCAACGTCCTGACTTTC.

The rearrangement links TRBV6-2 or TRBV6-3 to TRBJ2-4; 8 bases are a match to TRBD2. The CDR3 sequence is 16 residues long. CDR1 is MNHEY and CDR2 is SVGEGT in the germline V gene. V lost 7 bases to trimming and J lost 1 base; unmatched junction nucleotides: 9. This chain's CDR3 is CASTDGGRFAKNIQYF. The DNA for the CDR3 is TGTGCCAGCACCGACGGCGGGAGGTTCGCCAAAAACATTCAGTACTTC.

This chain links TRBV7-9 with TRBJ1-5; 7 bases map to TRBD1. In germline, CDR1 is SEHNR, CDR2 FQNEAQ (reference sequence). After removal of 4 bases from V and 0 bases from J, the junction contained 3 bases not matched to a gene. There are 15 residues in the CDR3. The CDR3 reads CASSWGQYSNQPQHF. CDR3 coding DNA: TGTGCCAGCAGCTGGGGACAGTATAGCAATCAGCCCCAGCATTTT.

A few counts support this clonotype. V gene TRBV4-1 combines with J gene TRBJ2-5; possibly TRBD2 for D (5 bases). In germline, CDR1 is MGHRA, CDR2 YSYEKL. Trimming cost V 4 bases and J 4 bases, with 22 bases left between them. This CDR3 is built from 17 residues. CDR3 bases: TGCGCCAGCAGCCGGTCGACTACGAAGGCGCCCTTAGAGACCCAGTACTTC. It is translated as CASSRSTTKAPLETQYF.

In its sample, this clonotype was seen a few times. This chain joins TRBV24-1 and TRBJ1-2; no firm D call. This CDR3 is built from 12 residues. CDR1 KGHDR and CDR2 SFDVKD come from the germline V gene. V was cut by 4 bases and J by 3 bases, with 5 bases left in between. This CDR3 is CATSEPYYGYTF. The DNA for the CDR3 is TGTGCCACCAGTGAACCATACTATGGCTACACCTTC.

The chain joins TRBV30 to TRBJ2-7; D not certain. Per the germline V gene, CDR1 is GTSNPN and CDR2 is SVGIG (reference sequence). Trimming pared 7 bases from V and 7 bases from J, leaving 11 bases between. The CDR3 sequence is 10 residues long. DNA of the CDR3: TGTGCCTCTTGGAACGGGGAGCAGTACTTC. It translates to CASWNGEQYF.

This chain connects TRBV27 to TRBJ2-7; maybe TRBD1 (6 bases). Germline V gene sequence: CDR1 MNHEY, CDR2 SMNVEV (reference sequence). The CDR3 runs to 14 residues. V dropped 5 bases and J dropped 2 bases, with 13 bases sitting between them. The CDR3 DNA is TGTGCCAGCAGTACTCTTGAGGGGGCCTACGAGCAGTACTTC. Translating it yields CASSTLEGAYEQYF.

Only a few counts were recorded for this clonotype. The chain joins TRBV6-5 to TRBJ2-1, with 10 bases that match TRBD1. This CDR3 spans 16 amino acids. CDR1 is MNHEY and CDR2 is SVGAGI in the germline V gene. The V gene end was trimmed by 2 bases and the J gene end by 3 bases; junction bases not matched to a gene: 4. This chain's CDR3 is CASSYHRTGGYNEQFF. In DNA, the CDR3 is TGTGCCAGCAGTTACCATCGGACAGGGGGCTACAATGAGCAGTTCTTC.

The chain uses TRBV11-2 and TRBJ2-7, with 8 nucleotides matching TRBD1. Germline CDR1 is SGHAT and CDR2 is FQNNGV. The CDR3 extends over 14 amino acids. Trimming took 3 bases from V and 7 from J; bases not matched to a gene: 8. The DNA for the CDR3 is TGTGCCAGCAGCTTCGGGACAGGATCTTGGGAGCAGTACTTC. Its translation: CASSFGTGSWEQYF. Combining the CDR3 with reference TRBV11-2 and TRBJ2-7 gives the whole variable domain EAGVAQSPRYKIIEKRQSVAFWCNPISGHATLYWYQQILGQGPKLLIQFQNNGVVDDSQLPKDRFSAERLKGVDSTLKIQPAKLEDSAVYLCASSFGTGSWEQYFGPGTRLTVT.

This clonotype was counted ten times or more. V usage is TRBV19 and J usage is TRBJ2-3; weak D call: TRBD2 (5 bases). Trimming pared 6 bases from V and 4 bases from J, leaving 14 bases between. CDR3 length: 14 residues. Looked up from germline, CDR1 is LNHDA and CDR2 is SQIVND (reference sequence). In nucleotides, the CDR3 is TGTGCCAGTAGCAGCGGACCAGATGCAGATACGCAGTATTTT. This sequence encodes CASSSGPDADTQYF.

This clonotype was picked up a small number of times. The chain combines TRBV7-9 with TRBJ1-1; D is possibly TRBD1 (6 bases). The V gene's germline CDR1 is SEHNR and CDR2 FQNEAQ (reference sequence). V was clipped by 5 bases and J by 0 bases, with 13 bases between them. The CDR3 length is 15 residues. The CDR3 sequence: CASSAGHPMNTEAFF. CDR3 bases: TGTGCCAGCAGCGCGGGACACCCCATGAACACTGAAGCTTTCTTT.

As regards this clonotype: Germline is not matched at one junction end, which may reflect a read error. The chain uses TRBV7-6 and TRBJ2-3; 9 bases agree with TRBD2. There are 20 residues in the CDR3. The germline V gene encodes CDR1 SGHVS and CDR2 FNYEAQ. The CDR3 nucleotides are TGCGCCAGCAGCTTAGCCCTACAGGGGTTGTCTAGCGGGGAAGCAGATACGCAGTATTTT. Protein product: CASSLALQGLSSGEADTQYF.

This chain joins TRBV7-9 and TRBJ2-7; D remains ambiguous. Germline V gene data show CDR1 as SEHNR and CDR2 as FQNEAQ (reference sequence). The CDR3 runs to 13 residues. V lost 6 bases and J 5 bases, leaving 14 bases between the germline ends. The CDR3 is CASSHRTGHEQYF. The DNA of the CDR3 is TGTGCCAGCAGTCACCGAACGGGTCACGAGCAGTACTTC. Using reference TRBV7-9 and TRBJ2-7 for the parts outside the CDR3, the full variable domain is DTGVSQNPRHKITKRGQNVTFRCDPISEHNRLYWYRQTLGQGPEFLTYFQNEAQLEKSRLLSDRFSAERPKGSFSTLEIQRTEQGDSAMYLCASSHRTGHEQYFGPGTRLTVT.

CDR3 nucleotide sequence: TGTGCCAGCAGTGCTGGGGGTAAGACTGAAGCTTTCTTT. This codes for CASSAGGKTEAFF. The genes are TRBV6-5 and TRBJ1-1; possibly TRBD1 for D (5 bases). The CDR3 length is 13 residues. The V gene's germline CDR1 is MNHEY and CDR2 SVGAGI. Trimming stripped 5 bases from V and 5 bases from J, with 12 bases between.

This clonotype was counted between two and nine times. This chain connects TRBV21-1 to TRBJ2-5; the table assigns TRBD2, which was not confirmed against the DNA. TRBV21-1 is given as a pseudogene. The CDR3 loop spans 17 amino acids. The CDR3 nucleotides read TGTGCCAGCACCCTAACTAGCGGGGGGGCCAGTCAAGAGACCCAGTACTTC. Its translation is CASTLTSGGASQETQYF.